This TCR beta chain is drawn from a study of Graves' ophthalmopathy and Graves' hyperthyroidism. Study at large: Peripheral blood was gathered at first diagnosis, ahead of any treatment whatsoever. Study conclusions and caveats: The majority of expanded thyroid clonotypes above 0.001 frequency also occurred in blood.

RNA transcripts served as template for amplifying TCR beta CDR3 sequences. HTBI primers primed a first-round RT-PCR, and a second-round multiplex PCR followed. One entry per CDR3 protein, called by TCRdb with MiXCR from the multiplex PCR reads. The table lists approximately 700,000 distinct CDR3 sequences, approximately 39% of them singletons. V was clipped by 3 bases and J by 0 bases; unmatched bases: 2. This CDR3 comprises 15 residues. The authors diagnosed from clinical symptoms, serum thyroxine, TRAb, thyroid ultrasound and orbital computed tomography. In its sample, this clonotype was seen a few times. Its antigen is not known.

The chain joins TRBV12-3 or TRBV12-4 to TRBJ1-2, with 9 bases matching TRBD1. This clonotype was sampled from an adult man with Graves' ophthalmopathy. Material for sequencing was peripheral blood. The CDR3 DNA sequence: TGTGCCAGCAGTTTTCGGGACAGGGCTAACTATGGCTACACCTTC. This gives the protein CASSFRDRANYGYTF.